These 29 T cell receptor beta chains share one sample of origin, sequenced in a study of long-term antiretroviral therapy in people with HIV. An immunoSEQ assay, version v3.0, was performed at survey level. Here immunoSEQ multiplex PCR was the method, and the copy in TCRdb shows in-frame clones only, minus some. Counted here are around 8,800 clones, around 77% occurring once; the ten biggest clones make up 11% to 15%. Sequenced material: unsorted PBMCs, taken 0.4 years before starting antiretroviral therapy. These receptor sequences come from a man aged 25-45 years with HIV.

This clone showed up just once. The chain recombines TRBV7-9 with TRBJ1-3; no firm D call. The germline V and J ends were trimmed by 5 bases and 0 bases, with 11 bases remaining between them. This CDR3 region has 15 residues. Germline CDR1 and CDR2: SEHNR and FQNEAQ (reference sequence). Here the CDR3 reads CASSPRGLSGNTIYF. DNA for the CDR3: TGTGCCAGCAGCCCCAGAGGCCTCTCTGGAAACACCATATATTTT.

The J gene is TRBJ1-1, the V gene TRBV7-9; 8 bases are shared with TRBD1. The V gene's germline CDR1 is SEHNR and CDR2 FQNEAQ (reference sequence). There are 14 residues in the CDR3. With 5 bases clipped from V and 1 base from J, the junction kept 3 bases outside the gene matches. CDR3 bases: TGTGCCAGCAGCCGGACAGGGAAGAACACTGAAGCTTTCTTT. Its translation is CASSRTGKNTEAFF.

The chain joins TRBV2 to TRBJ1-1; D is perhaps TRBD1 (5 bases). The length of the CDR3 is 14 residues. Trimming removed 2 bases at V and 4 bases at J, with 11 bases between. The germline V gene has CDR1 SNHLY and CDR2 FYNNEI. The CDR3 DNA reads TGTGCCAGCAGTGAATACGGGGGAGTCACTGAAGCTTTCTTT. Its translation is CASSEYGGVTEAFF.

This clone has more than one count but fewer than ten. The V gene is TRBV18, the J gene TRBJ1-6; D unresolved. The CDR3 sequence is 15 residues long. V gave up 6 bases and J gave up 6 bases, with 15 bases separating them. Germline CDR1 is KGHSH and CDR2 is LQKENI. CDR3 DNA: TGTGCCAGCTCCCCGACTGCTGGGGTTAATTCACCCCTCCACTTT. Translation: CASSPTAGVNSPLHF.

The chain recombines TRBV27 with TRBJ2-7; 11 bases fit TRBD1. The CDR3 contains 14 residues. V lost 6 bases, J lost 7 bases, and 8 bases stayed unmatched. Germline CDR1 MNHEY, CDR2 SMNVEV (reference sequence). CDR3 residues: CASRTGTGGHEQYF. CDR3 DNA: TGTGCCAGCAGGACCGGGACAGGGGGTCATGAGCAGTACTTC.

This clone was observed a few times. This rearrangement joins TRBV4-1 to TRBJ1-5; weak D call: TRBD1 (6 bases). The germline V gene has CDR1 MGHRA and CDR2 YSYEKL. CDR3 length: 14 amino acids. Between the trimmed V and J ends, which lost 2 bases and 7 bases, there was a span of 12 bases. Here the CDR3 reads CASSQPWGGQPQHF. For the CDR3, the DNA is TGCGCCAGCAGCCAACCCTGGGGGGGCCAGCCCCAGCATTTT.

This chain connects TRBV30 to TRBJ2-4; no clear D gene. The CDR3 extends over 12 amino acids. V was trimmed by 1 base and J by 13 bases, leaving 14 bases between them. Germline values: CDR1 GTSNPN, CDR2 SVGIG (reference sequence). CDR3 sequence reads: CAWSEGVSPQYF. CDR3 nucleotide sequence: TGTGCCTGGAGTGAAGGAGTCTCCCCCCAGTACTTC. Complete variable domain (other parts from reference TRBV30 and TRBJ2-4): SQTIHQWPATLVQPVGSPLSLECTVEGTSNPNLYWYRQAAGRGLQLLFYSVGIGQISSEVPQNLSASRPQDRQFILSSKKLLLSDSGFYLCAWSEGVSPQYFGAGTRLSVL.

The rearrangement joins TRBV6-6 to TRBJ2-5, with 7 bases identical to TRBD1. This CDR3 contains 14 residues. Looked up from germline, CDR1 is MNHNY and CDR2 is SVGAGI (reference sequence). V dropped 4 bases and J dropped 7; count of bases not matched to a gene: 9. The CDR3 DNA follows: TGTGCCAGCAGTTTACAAACAGGGGTGGGGACCCAGTACTTC. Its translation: CASSLQTGVGTQYF.

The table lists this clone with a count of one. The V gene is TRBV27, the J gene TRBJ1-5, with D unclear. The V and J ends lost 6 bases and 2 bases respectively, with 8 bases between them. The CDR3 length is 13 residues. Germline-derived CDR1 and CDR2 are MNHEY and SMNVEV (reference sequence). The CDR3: CASREGGNQPQHF. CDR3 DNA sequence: TGTGCCAGCAGAGAGGGCGGCAATCAGCCCCAGCATTTT.

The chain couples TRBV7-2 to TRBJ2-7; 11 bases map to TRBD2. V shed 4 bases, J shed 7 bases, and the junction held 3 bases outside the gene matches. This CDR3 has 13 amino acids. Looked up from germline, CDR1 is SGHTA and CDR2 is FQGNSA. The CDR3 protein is CASSWRLAGEQYF. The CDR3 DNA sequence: TGTGCCAGCAGCTGGAGACTAGCGGGGGAGCAGTACTTC.

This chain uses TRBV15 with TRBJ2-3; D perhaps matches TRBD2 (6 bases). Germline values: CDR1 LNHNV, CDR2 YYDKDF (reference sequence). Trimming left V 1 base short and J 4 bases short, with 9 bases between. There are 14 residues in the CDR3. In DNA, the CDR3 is TGTGCCACCAGCAGAGTAGCGGACGCAGATACGCAGTATTTT. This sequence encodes CATSRVADADTQYF.

CDR3 nucleotides: TGTGCCAGCAGCTCGCTAGGACTAGCGGGCCGGAATGAGCAGTTCTTC. Protein product: CASSSLGLAGRNEQFF. The chain uses TRBV7-2 and TRBJ2-1; 11 nucleotides line up with TRBD2. The CDR3 runs to 16 residues. After removal of 4 bases from V and 7 bases from J, the junction contained 9 bases not matched to a gene. The germline gives CDR1 SGHTA, CDR2 FQGNSA.

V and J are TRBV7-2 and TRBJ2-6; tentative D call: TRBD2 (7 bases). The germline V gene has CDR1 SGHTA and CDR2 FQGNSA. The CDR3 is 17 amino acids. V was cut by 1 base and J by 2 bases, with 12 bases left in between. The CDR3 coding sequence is TGTGCCAGCAGCTTAGGGGGGCTAGCGGCTGGGGCCAACGTCCTGACTTTC. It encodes CASSLGGLAAGANVLTF.

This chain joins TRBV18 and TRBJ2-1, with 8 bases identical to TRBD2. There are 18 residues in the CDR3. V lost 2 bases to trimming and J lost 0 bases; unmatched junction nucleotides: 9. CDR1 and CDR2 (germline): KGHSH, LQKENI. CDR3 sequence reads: CASSPGLAGLSSYNEQFF. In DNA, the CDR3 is TGTGCCAGCTCACCAGGGTTAGCGGGACTCAGCTCCTACAATGAGCAGTTCTTC.

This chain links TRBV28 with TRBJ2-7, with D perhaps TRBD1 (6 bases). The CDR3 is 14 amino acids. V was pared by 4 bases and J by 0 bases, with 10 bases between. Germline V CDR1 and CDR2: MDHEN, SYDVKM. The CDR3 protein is CASSSGVRSYEQYF. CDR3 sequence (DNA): TGTGCCAGCAGTTCAGGGGTCCGCTCCTACGAGCAGTACTTC.

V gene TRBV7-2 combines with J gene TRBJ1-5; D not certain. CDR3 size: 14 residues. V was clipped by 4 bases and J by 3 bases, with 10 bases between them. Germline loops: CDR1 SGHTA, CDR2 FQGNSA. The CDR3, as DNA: TGTGCCAGCAGCTCAAATGACCCCAATCAGCCCCAGCATTTT. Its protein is CASSSNDPNQPQHF. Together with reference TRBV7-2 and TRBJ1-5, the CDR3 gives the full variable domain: GAGVSQSPSNKVTEKGKDVELRCDPISGHTALYWYRQSLGQGLEFLIYFQGNSAPDKSGLPSDRFSAERTGGSVSTLTIQRTQQEDSAVYLCASSSNDPNQPQHFGDGTRLSIL.

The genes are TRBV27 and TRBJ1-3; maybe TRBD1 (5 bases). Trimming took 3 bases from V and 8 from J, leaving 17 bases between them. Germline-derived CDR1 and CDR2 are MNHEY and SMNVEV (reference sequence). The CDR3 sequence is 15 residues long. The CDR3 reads CASSLAGAGGDTIYF. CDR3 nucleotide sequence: TGTGCCAGCAGTTTGGCCGGGGCAGGAGGGGACACCATATATTTT.

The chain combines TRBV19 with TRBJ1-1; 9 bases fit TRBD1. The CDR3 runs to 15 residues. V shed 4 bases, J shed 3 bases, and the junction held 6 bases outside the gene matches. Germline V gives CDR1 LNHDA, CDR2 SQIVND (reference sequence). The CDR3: CASSRDRAKDTEAFF. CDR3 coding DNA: TGTGCCAGTAGTAGGGACAGGGCAAAGGACACTGAAGCTTTCTTT. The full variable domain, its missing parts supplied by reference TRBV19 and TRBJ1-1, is DGGITQSPKYLFRKEGQNVTLSCEQNLNHDAMYWYRQDPGQGLRLIYYSQIVNDFQKGDIAEGYSVSREKKESFPLTVTSAQKNPTAFYLCASSRDRAKDTEAFFGQGTRLTVV.

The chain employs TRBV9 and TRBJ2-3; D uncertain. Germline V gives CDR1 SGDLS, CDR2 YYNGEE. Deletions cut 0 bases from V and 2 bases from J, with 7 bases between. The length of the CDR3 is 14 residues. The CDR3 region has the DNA TGTGCCAGCAGCGTAGATGCCTCCACAGATACGCAGTATTTT. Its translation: CASSVDASTDTQYF. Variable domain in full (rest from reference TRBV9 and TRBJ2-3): DSGVTQTPKHLITATGQRVTLRCSPRSGDLSVYWYQQSLDQGLQFLIQYYNGEERAKGNILERFSAQQFPDLHSELNLSSLELGDSALYFCASSVDASTDTQYFGPGTRLTVL.

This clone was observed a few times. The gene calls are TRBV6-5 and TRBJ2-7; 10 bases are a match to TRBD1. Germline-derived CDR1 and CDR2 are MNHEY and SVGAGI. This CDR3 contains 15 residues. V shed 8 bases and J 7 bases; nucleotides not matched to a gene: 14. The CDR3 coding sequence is TGTGCCAGCGCGGTGATTGGGACAGGGGTTAAAGAGCAGTACTTC. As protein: CASAVIGTGVKEQYF.

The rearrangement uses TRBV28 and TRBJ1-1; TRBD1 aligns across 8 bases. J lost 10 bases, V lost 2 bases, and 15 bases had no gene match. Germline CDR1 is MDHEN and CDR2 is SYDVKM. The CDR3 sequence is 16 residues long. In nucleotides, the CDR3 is TGTGCCAGCAGTTTAGATCCATCGGACAGGGTCGGGGGAGCTTTCTTT. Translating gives CASSLDPSDRVGGAFF.

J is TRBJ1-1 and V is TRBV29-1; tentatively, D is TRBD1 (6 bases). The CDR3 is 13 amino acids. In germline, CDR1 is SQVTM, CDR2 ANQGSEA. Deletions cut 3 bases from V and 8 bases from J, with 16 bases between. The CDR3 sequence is CSVEKSQGWEAFF. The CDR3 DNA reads TGCAGCGTTGAGAAGTCGCAGGGGTGGGAAGCTTTCTTT.

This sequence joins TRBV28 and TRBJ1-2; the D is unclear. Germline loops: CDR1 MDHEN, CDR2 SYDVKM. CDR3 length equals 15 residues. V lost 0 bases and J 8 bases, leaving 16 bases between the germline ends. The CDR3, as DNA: TGTGCCAGCAGTTTATGGAGCGCCGGCGCGGGCGGCTACACCTTC. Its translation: CASSLWSAGAGGYTF.

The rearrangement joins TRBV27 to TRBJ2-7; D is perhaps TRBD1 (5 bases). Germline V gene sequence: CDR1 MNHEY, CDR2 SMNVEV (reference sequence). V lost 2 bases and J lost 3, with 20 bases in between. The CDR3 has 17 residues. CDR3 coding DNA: TGTGCCAGCAGTTTAGTTGGTGGGGTAGGGGCGATCTACGAGCAGTACTTC. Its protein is CASSLVGGVGAIYEQYF.

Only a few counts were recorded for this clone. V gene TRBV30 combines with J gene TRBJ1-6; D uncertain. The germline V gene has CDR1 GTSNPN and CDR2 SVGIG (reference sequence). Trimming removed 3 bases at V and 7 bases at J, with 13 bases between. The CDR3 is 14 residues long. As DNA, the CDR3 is TGTGCCTGGAGCTCGGGAGGGCGGAATTCACCCCTCCACTTT. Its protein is CAWSSGGRNSPLHF.

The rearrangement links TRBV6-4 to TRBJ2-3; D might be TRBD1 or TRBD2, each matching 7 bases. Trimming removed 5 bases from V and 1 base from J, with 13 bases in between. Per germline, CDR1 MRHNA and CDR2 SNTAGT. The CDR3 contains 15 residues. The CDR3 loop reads CASSPQGGGTDTQYF. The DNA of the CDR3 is TGTGCCAGCAGTCCCCAGGGGGGGGGCACAGATACGCAGTATTTT.

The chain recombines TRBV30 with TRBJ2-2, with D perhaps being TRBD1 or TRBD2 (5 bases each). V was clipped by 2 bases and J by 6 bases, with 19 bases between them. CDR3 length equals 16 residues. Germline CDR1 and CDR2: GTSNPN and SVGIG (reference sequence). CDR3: CAWSRVGTARPGELFF. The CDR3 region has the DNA TGTGCCTGGAGTCGGGTAGGGACCGCTAGGCCCGGGGAGCTGTTTTTT.

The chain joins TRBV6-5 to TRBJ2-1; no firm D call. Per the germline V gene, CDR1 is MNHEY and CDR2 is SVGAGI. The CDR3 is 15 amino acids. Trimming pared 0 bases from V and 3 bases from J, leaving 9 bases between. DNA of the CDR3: TGTGCCAGCAGTTACTCATCCAAATTCTACAATGAGCAGTTCTTC. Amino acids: CASSYSSKFYNEQFF.

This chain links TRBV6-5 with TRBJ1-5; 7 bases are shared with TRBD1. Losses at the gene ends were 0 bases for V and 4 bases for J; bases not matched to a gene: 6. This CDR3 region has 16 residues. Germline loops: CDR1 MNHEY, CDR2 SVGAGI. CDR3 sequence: CASSYSRDSSNQPQHF. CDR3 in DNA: TGTGCCAGCAGTTACTCTCGGGACAGTTCAAATCAGCCCCAGCATTTT.